This T cell receptor beta chain was recorded in a study of T-cell reconstitution after alpha-beta-depleted transplantation in children. V gave up 2 bases and J gave up 5 bases; unmatched junction bases: 1. The germline gives CDR1 SNHLY, CDR2 FYNNEI. This CDR3 region has 13 residues. Preparation of the TCRbeta library was carried out with unique molecular identifiers. TCRdb fed the PCR reads into MiXCR, producing one record per CDR3 protein. The sample yields about 400,000 distinct CDR3 sequences, roughly 20% seen once. The gene calls are TRBV2 and TRBJ1-1; 8 positions agree with TRBD1. This sample comprised PBMCs from the stem cell graft donor, obtained from the stem cell graft. The receptor's source is a human donor who donated a stem cell graft to a child with acute myeloid leukemia. CDR3: CASSETGGTEAFF. The CDR3 nucleotides read TGTGCCAGCAGTGAAACAGGGGGAACTGAAGCTTTCTTT.